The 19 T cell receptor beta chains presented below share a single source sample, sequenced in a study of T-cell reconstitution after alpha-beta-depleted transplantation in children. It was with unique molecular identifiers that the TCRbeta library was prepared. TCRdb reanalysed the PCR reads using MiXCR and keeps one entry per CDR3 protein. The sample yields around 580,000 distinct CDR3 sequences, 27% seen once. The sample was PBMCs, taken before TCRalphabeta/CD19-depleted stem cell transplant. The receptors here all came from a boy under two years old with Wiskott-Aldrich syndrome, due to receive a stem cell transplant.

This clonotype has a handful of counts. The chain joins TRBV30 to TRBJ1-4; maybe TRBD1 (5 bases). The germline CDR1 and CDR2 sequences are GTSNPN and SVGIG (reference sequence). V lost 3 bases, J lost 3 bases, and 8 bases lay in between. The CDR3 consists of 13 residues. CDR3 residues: CAWRGESNEKLFF. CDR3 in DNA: TGTGCCTGGAGGGGGGAGTCTAATGAAAAACTGTTTTTT.

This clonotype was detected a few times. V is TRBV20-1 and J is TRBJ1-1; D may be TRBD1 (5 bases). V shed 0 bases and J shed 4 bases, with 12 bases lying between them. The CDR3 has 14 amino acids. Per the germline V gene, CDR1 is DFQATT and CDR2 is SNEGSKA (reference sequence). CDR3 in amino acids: CSARDHWGSTEAFF. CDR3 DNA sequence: TGCAGTGCTAGAGATCATTGGGGGAGCACTGAAGCTTTCTTT.

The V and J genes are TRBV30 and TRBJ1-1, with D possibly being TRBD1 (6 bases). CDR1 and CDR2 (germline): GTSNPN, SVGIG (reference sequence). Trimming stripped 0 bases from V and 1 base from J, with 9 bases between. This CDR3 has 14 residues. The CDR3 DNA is TGTGCCTGGAGTGTACAGGGTGGGAACACTGAAGCTTTCTTT. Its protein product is CAWSVQGGNTEAFF.

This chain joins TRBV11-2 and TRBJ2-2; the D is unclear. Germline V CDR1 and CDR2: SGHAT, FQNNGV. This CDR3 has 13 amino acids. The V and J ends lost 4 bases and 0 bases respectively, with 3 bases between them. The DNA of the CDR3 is TGTGCCAGCAGCTGGTCGAACACCGGGGAGCTGTTTTTT. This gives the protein CASSWSNTGELFF.

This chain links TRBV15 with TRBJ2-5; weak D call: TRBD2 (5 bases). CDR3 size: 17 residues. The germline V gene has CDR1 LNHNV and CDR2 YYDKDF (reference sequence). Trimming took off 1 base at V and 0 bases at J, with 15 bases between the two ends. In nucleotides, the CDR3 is TGTGCCACCAGCAGAGGAAACACCGGACTCTACCAAGAGACCCAGTACTTC. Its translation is CATSRGNTGLYQETQYF.

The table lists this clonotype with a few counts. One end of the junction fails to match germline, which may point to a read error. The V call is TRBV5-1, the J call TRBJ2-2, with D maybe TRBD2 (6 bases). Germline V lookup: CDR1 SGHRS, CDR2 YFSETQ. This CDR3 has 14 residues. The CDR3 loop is CASSLTGSTGELFF. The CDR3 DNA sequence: TGTGCCAGCAGCCTAACCGGGAGCACCGGGGAGCTGTTTTTT.

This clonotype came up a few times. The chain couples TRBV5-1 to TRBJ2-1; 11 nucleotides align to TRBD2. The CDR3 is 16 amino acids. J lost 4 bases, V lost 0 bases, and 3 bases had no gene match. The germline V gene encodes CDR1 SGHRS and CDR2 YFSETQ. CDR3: CASSLVGLAAYNEQFF. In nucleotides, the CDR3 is TGCGCCAGCAGCTTGGTGGGACTAGCGGCGTACAATGAGCAGTTCTTC.

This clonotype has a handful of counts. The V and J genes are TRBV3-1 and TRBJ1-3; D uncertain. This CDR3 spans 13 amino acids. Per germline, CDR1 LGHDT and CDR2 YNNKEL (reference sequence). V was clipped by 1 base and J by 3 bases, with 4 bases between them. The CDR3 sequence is CASSQGRGNTIYF. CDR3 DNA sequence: TGTGCCAGCAGCCAAGGGCGTGGAAACACCATATATTTT.

The CDR3 loop is CASSSNGPGAFF. Here the CDR3 DNA reads TGTGCCAGCAGTTCGAATGGGCCAGGCGCTTTCTTT. This chain connects TRBV12-3 or TRBV12-4 to TRBJ1-1; D not certain. V was trimmed by 4 bases and J by 11 bases, leaving 14 bases between them. The CDR3 is made up of 12 amino acids.

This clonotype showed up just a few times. CDR3 sequence: CASSPLANLGHEQYF. The CDR3 DNA follows: TGTGCCAGCTCACCGTTAGCAAATCTTGGGCACGAGCAGTACTTC. The genes are TRBV18 and TRBJ2-7; D is ambiguous. V lost 3 bases, J lost 5 bases, and 17 bases lay in between. The CDR3 extends over 15 amino acids. Looked up from germline, CDR1 is KGHSH and CDR2 is LQKENI.

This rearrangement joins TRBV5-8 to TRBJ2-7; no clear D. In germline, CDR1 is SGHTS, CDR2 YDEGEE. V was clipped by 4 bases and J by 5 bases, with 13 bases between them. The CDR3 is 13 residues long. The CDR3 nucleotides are TGTGCCAGCAGCCTCGGACCGCCAAACGAGCAGTACTTC. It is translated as CASSLGPPNEQYF.

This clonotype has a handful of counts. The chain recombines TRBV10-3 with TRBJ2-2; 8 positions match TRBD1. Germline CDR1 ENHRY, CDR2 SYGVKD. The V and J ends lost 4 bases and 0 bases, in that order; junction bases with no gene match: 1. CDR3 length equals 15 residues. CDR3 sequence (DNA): TGTGCCATCAGTGGGACAGGGCCGAACACCGGGGAGCTGTTTTTT. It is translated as CAISGTGPNTGELFF.

DNA of the CDR3: TGTGCCAGCAGTCCCACAGGGGCCGGGGAGCAGTACTTC. This codes for CASSPTGAGEQYF. The V call is TRBV12-3 or TRBV12-4, the J call TRBJ2-7, with TRBD1 matching 7 bases. The CDR3 sequence is 13 residues long. The V and J ends lost 5 bases and 7 bases, in that order; junction bases with no gene match: 8.

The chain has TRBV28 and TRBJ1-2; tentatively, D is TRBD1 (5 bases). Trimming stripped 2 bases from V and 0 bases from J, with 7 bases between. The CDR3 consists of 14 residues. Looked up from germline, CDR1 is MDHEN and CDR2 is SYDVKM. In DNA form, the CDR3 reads TGTGCCAGCAGTTTACAGGGAACTAACTATGGCTACACCTTC. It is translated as CASSLQGTNYGYTF.

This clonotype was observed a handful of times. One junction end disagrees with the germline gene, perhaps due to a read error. The CDR3 nucleotides are TGTGCCAGCAGCTTCCGCACCGGGGAGCTGTTTTTT. Translated, it gives CASSFRTGELFF. The rearrangement links TRBV5-1 to TRBJ2-2; D gene ambiguous. The germline gives CDR1 SGHRS, CDR2 YFSETQ. The CDR3 loop spans 12 amino acids.

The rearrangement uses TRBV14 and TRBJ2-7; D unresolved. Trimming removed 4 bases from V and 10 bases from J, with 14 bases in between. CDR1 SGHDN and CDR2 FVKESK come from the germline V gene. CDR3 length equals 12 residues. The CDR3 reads CASSLWVGVQYF. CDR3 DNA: TGTGCCAGCAGCCTATGGGTTGGGGTCCAGTACTTC.

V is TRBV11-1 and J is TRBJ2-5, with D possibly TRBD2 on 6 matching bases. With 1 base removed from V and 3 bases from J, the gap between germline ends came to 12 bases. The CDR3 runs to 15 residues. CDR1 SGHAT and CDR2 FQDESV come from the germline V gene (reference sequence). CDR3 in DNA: TGTGCCAGCAGCTTAGAATCGAGACTAGAAGAGACCCAGTACTTC. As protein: CASSLESRLEETQYF.

The CDR3 DNA reads as TGTGCCTGGAGAAGGTGGGGGTTAAGCGGCTACACCTTC. It translates to CAWRRWGLSGYTF. V gene TRBV30 combines with J gene TRBJ1-2; D possibly corresponds to TRBD1 (5 bases). Germline V gene data show CDR1 as GTSNPN and CDR2 as SVGIG (reference sequence). Trimming removed 3 bases at V and 8 bases at J, with 16 bases between. This CDR3 has 13 amino acids.

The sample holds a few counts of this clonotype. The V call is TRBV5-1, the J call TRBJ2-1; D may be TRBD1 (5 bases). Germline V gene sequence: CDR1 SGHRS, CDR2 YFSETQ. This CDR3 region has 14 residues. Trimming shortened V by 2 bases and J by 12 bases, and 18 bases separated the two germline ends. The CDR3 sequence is CASSLGQGQSGQFF. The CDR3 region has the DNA TGCGCCAGCAGCTTAGGCCAGGGTCAAAGTGGGCAGTTCTTC. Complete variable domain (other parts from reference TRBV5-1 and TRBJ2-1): KAGVTQTPRYLIKTRGQQVTLSCSPISGHRSVSWYQQTPGQGLQFLFEYFSETQRNKGNFPGRFSGRQFSNSRSEMNVSTLELGDSALYLCASSLGQGQSGQFFGPGTRLTVL.